A selection of T cell receptor beta chains follows, all from one sample in a study of early T cells in non-severe SARS-CoV-2 infection. TCRdb re-called the 5' RACE reads through MiXCR, storing one row per CDR3 protein. This sample has roughly 40,000 distinct CDR3 sequences, with 7% to 7.5% found just once. Material: whole blood. The receptors were sampled from an adult who was a healthcare worker with PCR-confirmed SARS-CoV-2 infection or an uninfected control (not recorded which). Each CDR3 is given with its conserved first and last residue. A D gene is named only where the DNA matches it firmly. The listing skips clone size in some rows; elsewhere it reads once, few, many or a size class.

clone_size j_call d_call v_call cdr3_nt cdr3_aa
many TRBJ1-1 NA TRBV29-1 TGCAGCGTGAGGGACCCATTGGGGGCTTTCTTT CSVRDPLGAFF
NA TRBJ1-1 TRBD1 TRBV5-1 TGCGCCAGCAGATCCGACAGGGCAGCTTTCTTT CASRSDRAAFF
NA TRBJ1-2 NA TRBV29-1 TGCAGCGTTGCGGCAGGCAGAGGCTACACCTTC CSVAAGRGYTF
many TRBJ1-4 TRBD1 TRBV5-1 TGCGCCAGCAGCCACAGGGGACGGGATGAAAAACTGTTTTTT CASSHRGRDEKLFF
few TRBJ2-1 TRBD2 TRBV6-6 TGTGCCAGCAGTTACACCCGGGGGAGGGAGGGTGAGCAGTTCTTC CASSYTRGREGEQFF
many TRBJ1-1 NA TRBV3-1 TGTGCCAGCAGCCCGCCCAAGGGGGGAAAATCTCTGGCTTTCTTT CASSPPKGGKSLAFF
NA TRBJ1-2 TRBD1 TRBV5-1 TGCGCCAGCAGCGCGGGACAGGGCTATGGCTACACCTTC CASSAGQGYGYTF
many TRBJ2-1 NA TRBV6-1 TGTGCCAGCAGAGAAGGGCGGCTCTCCTACAATGAGCAGTTCTTC CASREGRLSYNEQFF
NA TRBJ1-6 TRBD1 TRBV2 TGTGCCAGCAGTGATGACAGGGGGACCTATAATTCACCCCTCCACTTT CASSDDRGTYNSPLHF
NA TRBJ2-7 TRBD1 TRBV10-1 TGCGCCAGCAGTCCGGACAGGGTTAACGAGCAGTACTTC CASSPDRVNEQYF
NA TRBJ1-3 NA TRBV12-5 TGTGCTAGTGGTACCCCCGGGGATCGCCCTGGAAACACCATATATTTT CASGTPGDRPGNTIYF
many TRBJ1-1 NA TRBV29-1 TGCAGCGTTGCAAAGTGGGGCCAGGAAGAAGCTTTCTTT CSVAKWGQEEAFF
many TRBJ2-3 NA TRBV9 TGTGCCAGCAGCGTTGGGACGGTGGGAGATACGCAGTATTTT CASSVGTVGDTQYF
NA TRBJ1-1 NA TRBV5-6 TGTGCCAGCAGCCACCGGGTTGGGCTGAACACTGAAGCTTTCTTT CASSHRVGLNTEAFF
many TRBJ2-5 NA TRBV6-5 TGTGCCAGCAGTTACCGATGGGCAGTCCAAGATACCCAGTACTTC CASSYRWAVQDTQYF
NA TRBJ2-7 NA TRBV25-1 TGTGCCAGCAGTGGTTGGCACGAGCAGTACTTC CASSGWHEQYF
few TRBJ2-3 NA TRBV5-8 TGTGCCAGCAGCTTTCGACAGGCCCGGGATACGCAGTATTTT CASSFRQARDTQYF
many TRBJ1-2 NA TRBV3-1 TGTGCCAGCAGCCAAGATATATGGACAGACTATGGCTACACCTTC CASSQDIWTDYGYTF
many TRBJ1-2 NA TRBV29-1 TGCAGCGTCGGACTGTCTAACTATGGCTACACCTTC CSVGLSNYGYTF
NA TRBJ1-5 TRBD1 TRBV19 TGTGCCAGTTCCCCGGGACAGGGGGTGAATAGCAATCAGCCCCAGCATTTT CASSPGQGVNSNQPQHF
few TRBJ2-7 NA TRBV11-2 TGTGCCAGCAGAAAGAGTGGGGGCTACGAGCAGTACTTC CASRKSGGYEQYF
many TRBJ1-4 NA TRBV12-3/TRBV12-4 TGTGCCAGCAGTCCCCCGTTGGCGGGAATAAATGAAAAACTGTTTTTT CASSPPLAGINEKLFF
many TRBJ2-2 NA TRBV3-1 TGTGCCAGCAGCCAAGTACAGGGACGACAAGTCGCCGGGGAGCTGTTTTTT CASSQVQGRQVAGELFF
NA TRBJ2-7 NA TRBV11-2 TGTGCCAGCAGCTTAGATCCGACCCCGCGGGAGCAGTACTTC CASSLDPTPREQYF
many TRBJ2-2 NA TRBV6-5 TGTGCCAGCAGTTACAGCGCCAGGGCGAACACCGGGGAGCTGTTTTTT CASSYSARANTGELFF
many TRBJ2-2 TRBD2 TRBV7-6 TGTGCCAGCAGCCCACGGACTAGCGGGGGGACCGGGGAGCTGTTTTTT CASSPRTSGGTGELFF
NA TRBJ1-2 NA TRBV5-1 TGCGCCAGCAGCTTGGATCAGCGAGGCTACACCTTC CASSLDQRGYTF
few TRBJ2-5 TRBD1 TRBV12-3/TRBV12-4 TGTGCCAGCAGGGGACAGGGGAACCAAGAGACCCAGTACTTC CASRGQGNQETQYF
many TRBJ1-1 TRBD1 TRBV5-6 TGTGCCAGCAGCTACCCTGACAGGGGGGCCACTGAAGCTTTCTTT CASSYPDRGATEAFF
many TRBJ1-5 NA TRBV3-1 TGTGCCAGCAGCCAAGATCAGACGGCAGCCGGTCAGCCCCAGCATTTT CASSQDQTAAGQPQHF
few TRBJ1-1 TRBD1 TRBV5-1 TGCGCCAGCAGCTTGGAGGGACAGCGGGCAAGTGAAGCTTTCTTT CASSLEGQRASEAFF
NA TRBJ1-5 NA TRBV12-5 TGTGCTAGTGGTTTGGTTGCCGATCAGCCCCAGCATTTT CASGLVADQPQHF
NA TRBJ2-7 NA TRBV4-1 TGCGCCAGCAGCCAAGATGCGGGGGACAGGCTCTCCTACGAGCAGTACTTC CASSQDAGDRLSYEQYF
many TRBJ2-3 TRBD2 TRBV20-1 TGCAGTGCTGTAGCGGGGGGATATAGCACAGATACGCAGTATTTT CSAVAGGYSTDTQYF
many TRBJ2-3 NA TRBV27 TGTGCCAGCAGGCCTTCGGGCACAGATACGCAGTATTTT CASRPSGTDTQYF
many TRBJ2-5 NA TRBV29-1 TGCAGCGTGGAGCCCATTAAACAGAGTCAAGAGACCCAGTACTTC CSVEPIKQSQETQYF
many TRBJ2-7 NA TRBV7-2 TGTGCCAGCAGCTTCCGTCAAGGGGGCTACGAGCAGTACTTC CASSFRQGGYEQYF
few TRBJ1-2 NA TRBV30 TGTGCCTGGACCGGAAGAGGGCTTGGCTATGGCTACACCTTC CAWTGRGLGYGYTF
many TRBJ2-7 NA TRBV6-5 TGTGCCAGCAGTTACGCGGGACCCTCCTACGAGCAGTACTTC CASSYAGPSYEQYF
few TRBJ2-1 TRBD2 TRBV27 TGTGCCACTTCAATTAGCGGGGGAGGTTACAATGAGCAGTTCTTC CATSISGGGYNEQFF
many TRBJ2-3 NA TRBV19 TGTGCCAGTAGTACCCGGACGCACGATACGCAGTATTTT CASSTRTHDTQYF
NA TRBJ1-2 TRBD1 TRBV10-3 TGTGCCATCAGTGAATACGACAGGGCTGGCTACACCTTC CAISEYDRAGYTF
many TRBJ1-1 NA TRBV13 TGTGCCAGCAGCTTCCCCGGGGGCCAGGGTATGAACACTGAAGCTTTCTTT CASSFPGGQGMNTEAFF
few TRBJ2-6 NA TRBV4-2 TGTGCCAGCAGCCAAGATCTTAGGGCTGGGGCCAACGTCCTGACTTTC CASSQDLRAGANVLTF
many TRBJ2-3 TRBD2 TRBV7-9 TGTGCCAGCAGCTCCGGGACTAGCGGGTTCAGCACAGATACGCAGTATTTT CASSSGTSGFSTDTQYF
many TRBJ1-2 TRBD1 TRBV2 TGTGCCAGCAGTGAAACCGCGCCCGGGACAGGGCATGGCTACACCTTC CASSETAPGTGHGYTF
medium-sized TRBJ1-2 NA TRBV29-1 TGCAGCGTTGAAGCCCTGGATGGCTACACCTTC CSVEALDGYTF
few TRBJ2-1 TRBD2 TRBV20-1 TGCAGTGCTAGAGATTGGGCTAGCGGGGACTACAATGAGCAGTTCTTC CSARDWASGDYNEQFF
many TRBJ1-1 TRBD1 TRBV3-1 TGTGCCAGCCGGACAGGGAATGAAGCTTTCTTT CASRTGNEAFF
many TRBJ1-6 NA TRBV2 TGTGCCAGCAGTGAAGCGGAGTCACCCCTCCACTTT CASSEAESPLHF